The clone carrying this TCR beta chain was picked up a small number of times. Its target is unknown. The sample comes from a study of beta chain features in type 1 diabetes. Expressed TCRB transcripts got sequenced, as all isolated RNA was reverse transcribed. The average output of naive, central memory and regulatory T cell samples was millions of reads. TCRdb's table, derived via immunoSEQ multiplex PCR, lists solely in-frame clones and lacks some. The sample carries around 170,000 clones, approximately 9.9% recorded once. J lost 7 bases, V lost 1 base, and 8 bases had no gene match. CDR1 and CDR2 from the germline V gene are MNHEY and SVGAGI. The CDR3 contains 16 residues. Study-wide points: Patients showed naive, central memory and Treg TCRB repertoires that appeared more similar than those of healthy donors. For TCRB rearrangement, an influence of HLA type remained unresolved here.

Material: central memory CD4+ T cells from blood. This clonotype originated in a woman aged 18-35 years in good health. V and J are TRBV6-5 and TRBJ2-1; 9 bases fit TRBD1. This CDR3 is CASSYFPGQGWNEQFF. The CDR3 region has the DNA TGTGCCAGCAGTTACTTCCCGGGACAGGGCTGGAATGAGCAGTTCTTC.